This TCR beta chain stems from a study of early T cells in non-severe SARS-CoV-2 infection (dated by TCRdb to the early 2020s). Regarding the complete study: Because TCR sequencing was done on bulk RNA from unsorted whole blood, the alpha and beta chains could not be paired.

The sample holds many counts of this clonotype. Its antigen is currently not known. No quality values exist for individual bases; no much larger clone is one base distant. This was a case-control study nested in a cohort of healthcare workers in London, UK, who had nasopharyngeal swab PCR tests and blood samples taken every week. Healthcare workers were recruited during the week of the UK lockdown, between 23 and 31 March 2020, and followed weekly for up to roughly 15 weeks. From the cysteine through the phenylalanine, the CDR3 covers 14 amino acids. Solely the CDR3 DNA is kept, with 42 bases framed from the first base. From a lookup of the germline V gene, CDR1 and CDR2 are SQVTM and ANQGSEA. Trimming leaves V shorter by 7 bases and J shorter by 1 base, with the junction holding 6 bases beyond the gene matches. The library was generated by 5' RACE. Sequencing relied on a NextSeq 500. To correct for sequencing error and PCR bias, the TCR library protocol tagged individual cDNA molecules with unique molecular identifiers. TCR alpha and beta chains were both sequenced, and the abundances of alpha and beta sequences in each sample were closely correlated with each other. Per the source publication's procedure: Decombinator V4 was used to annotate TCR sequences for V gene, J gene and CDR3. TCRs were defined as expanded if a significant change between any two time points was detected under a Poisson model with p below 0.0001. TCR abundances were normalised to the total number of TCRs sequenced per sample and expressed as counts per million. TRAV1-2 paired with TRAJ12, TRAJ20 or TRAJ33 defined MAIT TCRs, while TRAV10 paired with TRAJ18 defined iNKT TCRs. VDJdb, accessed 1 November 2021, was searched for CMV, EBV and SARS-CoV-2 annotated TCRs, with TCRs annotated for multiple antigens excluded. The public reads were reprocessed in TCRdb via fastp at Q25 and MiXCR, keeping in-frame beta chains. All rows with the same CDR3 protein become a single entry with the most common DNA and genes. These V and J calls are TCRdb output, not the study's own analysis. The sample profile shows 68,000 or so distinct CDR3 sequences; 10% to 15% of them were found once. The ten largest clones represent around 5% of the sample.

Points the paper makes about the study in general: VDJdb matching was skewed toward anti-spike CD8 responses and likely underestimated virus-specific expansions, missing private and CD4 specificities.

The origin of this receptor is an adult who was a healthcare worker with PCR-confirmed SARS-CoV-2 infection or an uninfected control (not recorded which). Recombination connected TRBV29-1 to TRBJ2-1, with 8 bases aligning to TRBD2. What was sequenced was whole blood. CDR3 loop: CSGSIAGSYNEQFF. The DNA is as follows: TGCAGCGGTTCCATAGCGGGGTCCTACAATGAGCAGTTCTTC.